The text below deals with one TCR beta chain. The antigen this receptor binds is unknown. Base qualities are not recorded, but no much larger clone differs from it by a single base. Including the terminal cysteine and phenylalanine, the CDR3 comprises 13 residues. Of all the DNA, just the CDR3 is kept, 39 bases in frame from base 1. The germline V gene supplies CDR1 SNHLY and CDR2 FYNNEI. V loses 8 bases of germline sequence and J loses 8 bases, and the interval between the two ends is 16 bases. The data were taken from a study of technical replicates of blood from a handful of donors (dated by TCRdb to about 2017). Receptor amplification or capture employed the immunoSEQ multiplex PCR assay. Here the immuneACCESS table is served through TCRdb, limited to in-frame sequences with V and J called. Missing clones are a known gap in these copies; in checked studies unresolved V genes cover under half, and the rest lacks a known reason. This sample comprises 90,000 or so clones, roughly 94% of them detected only once. Under 0.35% of the sample belongs to the ten largest clones.

Sequencing was performed on T cells isolated from PBMCs. The chain uses TRBV2 and TRBJ2-1; tentative D gene TRBD2, with 5 bases matching. This receptor was identified in a human donor in good health. CDR3 loop: CASRETRADEQFF. DNA sequence: TGTGCCAGCCGCGAGACGAGGGCCGATGAGCAGTTCTTC.